This TCR beta chain is from a study of blood T cell repertoires in COVID-19. Study background: Samples taken during acute and convalescent COVID-19 were collected in the United States, Italy and Spain. The analysed material was cDNA or gDNA that came from T cells, B-cell-depleted T cells, or PBMCs.

In the original workflow: Nucleated cell counts were estimated from reference gene primer amplification. Clones were sequenced by immunoSEQ multiplex PCR, and TCRdb holds only the in-frame ones, with some missing. V, J and clone size derive from that table, while D and trimming were established from the DNA sequence. The sample holds approximately 240,000 clones; about 80% are singletons and the top ten take over 2.5%. Looked up from germline, CDR1 is KGHDR and CDR2 is SFDVKD. V was clipped by 1 base and J by 2 bases; unmatched bases: 6. The CDR3 sequence is 18 residues long. This sequence originates from a young woman who had recovered from COVID-19. The chain is built from TRBV24-1 and TRBJ2-6, with 8 bases aligning to TRBD1. The material sequenced was peripheral blood. CDR3 sequence reads: CATSDFGQGVTGANVLTF. CDR3 nucleotide sequence: TGTGCCACCAGTGATTTTGGACAGGGAGTTACTGGGGCCAACGTCCTGACTTTC.